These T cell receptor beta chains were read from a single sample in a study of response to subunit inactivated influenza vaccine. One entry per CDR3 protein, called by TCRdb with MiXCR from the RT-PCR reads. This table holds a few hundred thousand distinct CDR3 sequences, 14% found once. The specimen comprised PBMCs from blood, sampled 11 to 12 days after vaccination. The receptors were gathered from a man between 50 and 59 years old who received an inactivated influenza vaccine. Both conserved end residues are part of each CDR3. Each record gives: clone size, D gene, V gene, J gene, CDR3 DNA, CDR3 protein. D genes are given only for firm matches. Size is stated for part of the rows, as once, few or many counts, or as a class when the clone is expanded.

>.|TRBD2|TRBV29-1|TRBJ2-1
TGCAGCGCTGGGGAGCCTAGCGGGGCCCCGGGTGAGCAGTTCTTC
CSAGEPSGAPGEQFF
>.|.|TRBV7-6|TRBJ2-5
TGTGCCAGCAGCTTAGGGGCTAGTCCGCAAGAGACCCAGTACTTC
CASSLGASPQETQYF
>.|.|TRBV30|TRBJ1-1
TGTGCCTGGCAGGGTTTGAACACTGAAGCTTTCTTT
CAWQGLNTEAFF
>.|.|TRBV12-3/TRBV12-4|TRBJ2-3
TGTGCCAGCAGTTTATTGGGGGCGGGAGATACGCAGTATTTT
CASSLLGAGDTQYF
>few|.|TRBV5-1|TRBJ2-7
TGCGCCAGCAGCTTGGAGGGTCGAAGGGAGGACGAGCAGTACTTC
CASSLEGRREDEQYF
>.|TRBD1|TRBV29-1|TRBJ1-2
TGCAGCGTTGTGGGGGTGACAGGGGCTAACTATGGCTACACCTTC
CSVVGVTGANYGYTF
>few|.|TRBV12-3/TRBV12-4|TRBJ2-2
TGTGCCAGCAGGGTTGCCCCGGGCGGGGAGCTGTTTTTT
CASRVAPGGELFF
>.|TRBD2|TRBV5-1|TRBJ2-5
TGCGCCAGCAGCGCGGGAGCAGGGCAAGAGACCCAGTACTTC
CASSAGAGQETQYF
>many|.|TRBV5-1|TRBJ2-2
TGCGCCAGCAGCTCCGGGGTAACCGGGGAGCTGTTTTTT
CASSSGVTGELFF
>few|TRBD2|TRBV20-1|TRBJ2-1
TGCAGTGCTAGAGATGGATGGGCGGGAGAGGACGAGCAGTTCTTC
CSARDGWAGEDEQFF
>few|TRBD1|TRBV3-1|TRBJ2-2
TGTGCCAGCAGCCAATGGGACAGCACCGGGGAGCTGTTTTTT
CASSQWDSTGELFF
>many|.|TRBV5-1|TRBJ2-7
TGCGCCAGCAGCCGATCGGACAACTACGAGCAGTACTTC
CASSRSDNYEQYF
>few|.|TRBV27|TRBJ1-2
TGTGCCAGCAGTCCGGGGACGGGTCGGTATGGCTACACCTTC
CASSPGTGRYGYTF
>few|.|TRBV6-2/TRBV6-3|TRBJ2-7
TGTGCCAGCAGCCGACTAGTAGGCTCCTACGAGCAGTACTTC
CASSRLVGSYEQYF
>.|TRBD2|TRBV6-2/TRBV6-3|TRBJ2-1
TGTGCCAGCAGTTACGGCGTAGCGGGAGATGGTAATGAGCAGTTCTTC
CASSYGVAGDGNEQFF
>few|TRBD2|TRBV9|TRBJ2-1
TGTGCCAGCAGCGGTCCATGGACTAGCGGACACAATGAGCAGTTCTTC
CASSGPWTSGHNEQFF
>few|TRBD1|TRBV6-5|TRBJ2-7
TGTGCCAGCAGTTACTCGATAGACAGGGAGTTAGGCTACGAGCAGTACTTC
CASSYSIDRELGYEQYF
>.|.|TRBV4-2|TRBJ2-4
TGTGCCAGCAGCCGACCGAGGGTAGAAAGGGGCTCGCAGCGGGCCAAAAACATTCAGTACTTC
CASSRPRVERGSQRAKNIQYF
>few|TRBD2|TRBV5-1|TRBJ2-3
TGCGCCAGCAGCTCCGGACTAGCGGTTCGCACAGATACGCAGTATTTT
CASSSGLAVRTDTQYF
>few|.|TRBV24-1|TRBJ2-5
TGTGCCACCAGTTCGGGTCAAGAGACCCAGTACTTC
CATSSGQETQYF
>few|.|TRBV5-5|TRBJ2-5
TGTGCCAGCAGCTCACCAGCCGGGCAAGAGACCCAGTACTTC
CASSSPAGQETQYF
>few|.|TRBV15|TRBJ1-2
TGTGCCACCAGCAGAGACAGGGAAGGCTACACCTTC
CATSRDREGYTF
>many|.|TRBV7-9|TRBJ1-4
TGTGCCAGCAGCTTAGCAGGGAATGAAAAACTGTTTTTT
CASSLAGNEKLFF
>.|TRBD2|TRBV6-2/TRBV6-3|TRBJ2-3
TGTGCCAGCAGAAAAGGACTAGCGGGAGTCGACCATACGCAGTATTTT
CASRKGLAGVDHTQYF
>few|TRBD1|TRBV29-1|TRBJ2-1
TGCAGCGTACGTGAAGACAGGGGGGGTATCTACAATGAGCAGTTCTTC
CSVREDRGGIYNEQFF
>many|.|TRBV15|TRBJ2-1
TGTGCCACCAGCCGTCGGACTAATGAGCAGTTCTTC
CATSRRTNEQFF
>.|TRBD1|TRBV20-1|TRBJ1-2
TGCAGTGCTAGAGATGTCCGGGACAGGGGGCGGGAGAATGGCTACACCTTC
CSARDVRDRGRENGYTF
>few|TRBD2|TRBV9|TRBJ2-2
TGTGCCAGCAGCCCGAGGGCGGGAGTCACCGGGGAGCTGTTTTTT
CASSPRAGVTGELFF
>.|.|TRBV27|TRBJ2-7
TGTGCCAGCAGGAACAGGAGAACCTACGAGCAGTACTTC
CASRNRRTYEQYF
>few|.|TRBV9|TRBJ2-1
TGTGCCAGCAGCGTAGGCAGCAATGAGCAGTTCTTC
CASSVGSNEQFF
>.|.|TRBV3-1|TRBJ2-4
TGTGCCAGCAGCCAATTTTTGGGGCGCGCCAAAAACATTCAGTACTTC
CASSQFLGRAKNIQYF
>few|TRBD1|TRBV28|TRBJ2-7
TGTGCCAGCACCGCCGGAACGGGACAGGGATCCTACGAGCAGTACTTC
CASTAGTGQGSYEQYF
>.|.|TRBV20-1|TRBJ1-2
TGCAGTGCTCATGGGGGGAGTTGGGACGGCTACACCTTC
CSAHGGSWDGYTF
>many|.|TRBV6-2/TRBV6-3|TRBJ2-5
TGTGCCAGCAGAGGTTTAGAGACCCAGTACTTC
CASRGLETQYF
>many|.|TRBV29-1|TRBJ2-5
TGCAGCGTTGAGGCCAGGGCGTACCAAGAGACCCAGTACTTC
CSVEARAYQETQYF
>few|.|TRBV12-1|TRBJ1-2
TGTGCCAGCACCACACCCCCTCCCAAAGACAGGGGCACAATTGACTATGGCTACACCTTC
CASTTPPPKDRGTIDYGYTF
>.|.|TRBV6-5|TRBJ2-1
TGTGCCAGCAGTTACTCTAGCGGCTCCTACAATGAGCAGTTCTTC
CASSYSSGSYNEQFF
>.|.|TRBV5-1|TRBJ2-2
TGCGCCAGCAGCTTGGCGGTTAACACGAACACCGGGGAGCTGTTTTTT
CASSLAVNTNTGELFF
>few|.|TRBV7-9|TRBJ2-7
TGTGCCAGCAGCTTAGGGGACTCGCGAGCCAACGAGCAGTACTTC
CASSLGDSRANEQYF
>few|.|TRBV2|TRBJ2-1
TGTGCCAGCAGTGACTCCCGCTACAATGAGCAGTTCTTC
CASSDSRYNEQFF
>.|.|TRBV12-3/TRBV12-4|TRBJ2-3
TGTGCCAGCAGTTTCTTCCCTGGTGGCACAGATACGCAGTATTTT
CASSFFPGGTDTQYF
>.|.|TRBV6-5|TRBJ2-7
TGTGCCAGCAGTTGGAGCACATACTACGAGCAGTACTTC
CASSWSTYYEQYF
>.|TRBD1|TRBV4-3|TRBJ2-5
TGCGCCAGCAGCCAAGGCTCAGGGACAGAAGAGACCCAGTACTTC
CASSQGSGTEETQYF
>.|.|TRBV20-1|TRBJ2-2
TGCAGTGCTAGGGGTTTATGGGGGAACACCGGGGAGCTGTTTTTT
CSARGLWGNTGELFF
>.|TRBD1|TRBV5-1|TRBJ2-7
TGCGCCAGCAGCACGGACAGGGAGTTGTACGAGCAGTACTTC
CASSTDRELYEQYF
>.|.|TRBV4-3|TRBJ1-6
TGCGCCAGCAGCCAAGACCCCCCTACGCCAAATTCACCCCTCCACTTT
CASSQDPPTPNSPLHF
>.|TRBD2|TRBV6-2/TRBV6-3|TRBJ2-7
TGTGCCAGCAGTTACCCTAGCGGGAGGAAAGCCTACGAGCAGTACTTC
CASSYPSGRKAYEQYF
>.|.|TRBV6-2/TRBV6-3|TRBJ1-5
TGTGCCAGCAGTCCAACCGGGGTTTGGGGAAGTAGCAATCAGCCCCAGCATTTT
CASSPTGVWGSSNQPQHF
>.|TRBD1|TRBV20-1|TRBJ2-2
TGCAGTGCTACACCGACAGGGTTCGACACCGGGGAGCTGTTTTTT
CSATPTGFDTGELFF
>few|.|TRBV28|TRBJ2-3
TGTGCCAGCAGTTTCCCAGCCCTTGGTGGGGGCCGTGACACAGATACGCAGTATTTT
CASSFPALGGGRDTDTQYF
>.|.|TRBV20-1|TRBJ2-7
TGCAGTGCTAGGGAAGAGGACAGCTCCTACGAGCAGTACTTC
CSAREEDSSYEQYF
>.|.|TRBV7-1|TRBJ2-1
TGTGCCAGCAGCCCTGGGCTCAAGCAGTTCTTC
CASSPGLKQFF
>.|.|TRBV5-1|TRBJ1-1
TGCGCCAGCAGCAGCACCCCCACCGGGGCTGAAGCTTTCTTT
CASSSTPTGAEAFF
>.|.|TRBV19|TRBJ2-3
TGTGCCAGTAGTATTGGGGGGAGCACAGATACGCAGTATTTT
CASSIGGSTDTQYF
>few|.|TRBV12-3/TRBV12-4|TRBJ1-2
TGTGCCAGCAGTTTAAGGGGTGGCTACACCTTC
CASSLRGGYTF
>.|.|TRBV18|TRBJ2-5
TGTGCCACCAGTAAGGGGTCCGGGGAGACCCAGTACTTC
CATSKGSGETQYF
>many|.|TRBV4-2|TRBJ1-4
TGTGCCAGCAGCCAAGATCTCGAACAGGTTGGAGATGAAAAACTGTTTTTT
CASSQDLEQVGDEKLFF
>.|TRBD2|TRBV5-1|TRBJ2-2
TGCGCCAGCAGCTTTCTGAGCGGGGGGGCCGCCGGGGAGCTGTTTTTT
CASSFLSGGAAGELFF
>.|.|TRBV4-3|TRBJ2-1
TGCGCCAGCAGCCAAGATTCCAAAGTACGACCCCCCAACGAGCAGTTCTTC
CASSQDSKVRPPNEQFF
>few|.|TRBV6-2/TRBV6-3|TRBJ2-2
TGTGCCAGCAGCAACCTCCCCGGGGAGCTGTTTTTT
CASSNLPGELFF